These T cell receptor beta chains were read from a single sample in a study of cytomegalovirus exposure and HLA in healthy donors. Measured with immunoSEQ multiplex PCR; TCRdb has only the in-frame clones, and not every one. The sample lists about 140,000 clones, roughly 70% occurring once. Specimen: PBMCs. Receptors were obtained from a man between 25 and 39 years old in good health and CMV-seronegative. Each CDR3 is given with its conserved first and last residue. The D gene is left open where the match is weak. Size is stated for part of the rows, as once, few or many counts, or as a class when the clone is expanded.

TRBD2	TRBV15	TRBJ2-1	-	CAPMGRNSGKVSNEQFF	TGTGCCCCGATGGGGAGGAATAGCGGGAAAGTATCCAATGAGCAGTTCTTC
-	TRBV28	TRBJ1-5	-	CASSLLEGGWDSNQPQHF	TGTGCCAGCAGTTTACTGGAGGGGGGGTGGGATAGCAATCAGCCCCAGCATTTT
-	TRBV2	TRBJ2-7	few	CAGGTEYDEQYF	TGTGCCGGGGGGACAGAATATGACGAGCAGTACTTC
TRBD1	TRBV10-3	TRBJ1-4	once	CAIRPGGAPTNEKLFF	TGTGCCATCAGGCCAGGGGGCGCCCCCACTAATGAAAAACTGTTTTTT
TRBD1	TRBV5-4	TRBJ2-7	-	CASSPGQGDPAYEQYF	TGTGCCAGCAGCCCGGGACAGGGGGATCCCGCCTACGAGCAGTACTTC
-	TRBV7-7	TRBJ1-3	-	CASSLAPGSGNTIYF	TGTGCTAGCAGCTTAGCACCAGGGTCTGGAAACACCATATATTTT
-	TRBV7-9	TRBJ2-3	-	CASSLSGGRTDTQYF	TGTGCCAGCAGCTTAAGCGGAGGTCGCACAGATACGCAGTATTTT
-	TRBV12-5	TRBJ1-2	-	CASGLVPNPPGLYGYTF	TGTGCTAGTGGTTTGGTACCAAATCCCCCAGGCCTCTATGGCTACACCTTC
TRBD1	TRBV7-9	TRBJ1-2	-	CASSSGTGDSYGYTF	TGTGCCAGCAGTTCCGGGACAGGGGATAGCTATGGCTACACCTTC
TRBD1	TRBV28	TRBJ2-7	-	CASSLLGQGLYEQYF	TGTGCCAGCAGTTTACTGGGACAGGGGTTATACGAGCAGTACTTC
-	TRBV19	TRBJ1-5	once	CASSEVSFSHNQPQHF	TGTGCCAGTAGTGAGGTGAGCTTTAGCCATAATCAGCCCCAGCATTTT
TRBD2	TRBV30	TRBJ2-3	-	CAWTSGGSDTQYF	TGTGCCTGGACTAGCGGGGGGTCAGATACGCAGTATTTT
TRBD1	TRBV4-1	TRBJ1-1	-	CASSQGQGNTEAFF	TGCGCCAGCAGCCAAGGACAGGGCAACACTGAAGCTTTCTTT
-	TRBV11-2	TRBJ2-3	-	CASSSGQSRSDTQYF	TGTGCCAGCAGCTCCGGACAGTCAAGATCGGATACGCAGTATTTT
-	TRBV30	TRBJ2-3	once	CAWSVAGPDTQYF	TGTGCCTGGAGTGTAGCTGGTCCAGATACGCAGTATTTT
-	TRBV28	TRBJ1-4	-	CASSYAGTANEKLFF	TGTGCCAGCAGCTATGCGGGAACAGCTAATGAAAAACTGTTTTTT
TRBD1	TRBV7-2	TRBJ1-2	-	CASVEDLGQGMGGYTF	TGTGCCAGCGTAGAGGATCTGGGACAGGGAATGGGAGGCTACACCTTC
-	TRBV7-9	TRBJ1-3	-	CASSPLRQFTGNTIYF	TGTGCCAGCAGCCCCCTTAGACAGTTTACTGGAAACACCATATATTTT
TRBD2	TRBV7-8	TRBJ2-3	-	CAIVAGDTQYF	TGTGCCATCGTAGCGGGAGATACGCAGTATTTT
TRBD2	TRBV27	TRBJ2-1	once	CASSTGRESSEQFF	TGTGCCAGCAGTACCGGGAGGGAGTCATCTGAGCAGTTCTTC
TRBD2	TRBV28	TRBJ2-1	-	CASSLPLAGVLNEQFF	TGTGCCAGCAGCCTCCCCCTAGCGGGAGTACTCAATGAGCAGTTCTTC
-	TRBV7-8	TRBJ2-5	-	CASSLGLGRETQYF	TGTGCCAGCAGCTTAGGATTGGGGCGGGAGACCCAGTACTTC
TRBD1	TRBV6-5	TRBJ2-1	-	CASSYTWDRDNEQFF	TGTGCCAGCAGTTACACCTGGGACAGGGACAATGAGCAGTTCTTC
-	TRBV27	TRBJ1-5	-	CASSLSGGAGQPQHF	TGTGCCAGCAGTTTATCAGGGGGGGCTGGGCAGCCCCAGCATTTT
-	TRBV7-2	TRBJ1-2	-	CASSLVQVDGYTF	TGTGCCAGCAGCTTAGTACAGGTGGATGGCTACACCTTC
-	TRBV6-1	TRBJ2-3	-	CASSVSMASWQVTDTQYF	TGTGCCAGCAGTGTATCTATGGCTTCCTGGCAGGTCACAGATACGCAGTATTTT
-	TRBV10-3	TRBJ1-2	-	CAISERGSHGYTF	TGTGCCATCAGTGAGCGGGGGAGTCATGGCTACACCTTC
TRBD1	TRBV10-2	TRBJ2-2	-	CASSESGTGPTGELFF	TGCGCCAGCAGTGAGTCGGGGACAGGGCCCACCGGGGAGCTGTTTTTT
-	TRBV29-1	TRBJ1-5	once	CSVETGSNQPQHF	TGCAGCGTTGAAACAGGTAGCAATCAGCCCCAGCATTTT
-	TRBV5-6	TRBJ2-1	once	CASSFYLGNLAQTVNEQLF	TGTGCCAGCAGCTTCTATTTGGGGAATCTAGCGCAGACTGTCAATGAGCAGCTCTTC
-	TRBV29-1	TRBJ2-7	-	CSGSRGPYYEQYF	TGCAGCGGGTCCAGGGGCCCCTACTACGAGCAGTACTTC
-	TRBV9	TRBJ1-2	-	CASSADDNVAGYTF	TGTGCCAGCAGCGCGGATGATAACGTAGCTGGCTACACCTTC
-	TRBV7-8	TRBJ2-7	few	CASSWGLGVYEQYF	TGTGCCAGCAGCTGGGGCTTAGGGGTTTACGAGCAGTACTTC
TRBD2	TRBV5-1	TRBJ2-3	-	CASSVGLAASTDTQYF	TGCGCCAGCAGCGTGGGACTAGCGGCAAGCACAGATACGCAGTATTTT
TRBD2	TRBV2	TRBJ2-1	-	CASSGDRRGDYNEQFF	TGTGCCAGCAGTGGGGATAGGCGGGGGGATTACAATGAGCAGTTCTTC
-	TRBV5-4	TRBJ2-2	-	CASSLDPGANTGELFF	TGTGCCAGCAGCTTGGATCCGGGGGCGAACACCGGGGAGCTGTTTTTT
-	TRBV11-2	TRBJ1-5	few	CASSLERGPQQPQHF	TGTGCCAGCAGCTTAGAAAGAGGCCCCCAACAGCCCCAGCATTTT
-	TRBV10-1	TRBJ2-3	-	CASSELGVTDTQYF	TGCGCCAGCAGTGAGCTGGGCGTCACAGATACGCAGTATTTT
TRBD2	TRBV6-1	TRBJ2-2	-	CASSEGWGTTNTGELFF	TGTGCCAGCAGTGAAGGCTGGGGGACTACGAACACCGGGGAGCTGTTTTTT
TRBD1	TRBV19	TRBJ2-7	-	CASRRTGRYDEQYF	TGTGCCAGTAGGAGGACAGGTCGGTACGACGAGCAGTACTTC
-	TRBV6-5	TRBJ2-7	-	CASSSGLRYEQYF	TGTGCCAGCAGTTCAGGACTCCGCTACGAGCAGTACTTC
TRBD1	TRBV13	TRBJ1-2	once	CASRTGGPPYGYTF	TGTGCCAGCAGGACAGGGGGGCCTCCCTATGGCTACACCTTC
-	TRBV28	TRBJ1-2	-	CASSPRDSFQGVGYTF	TGTGCCAGCAGCCCTCGGGACTCCTTCCAGGGCGTCGGCTACACCTTC
-	TRBV7-9	TRBJ2-3	-	CASSLSGNALTDTQYF	TGTGCCAGCAGCTTGTCCGGGAACGCCCTCACAGATACGCAGTATTTT
-	TRBV4-1	TRBJ2-3	few	CASSTGLVGTQYF	TGCGCCAGCAGCACAGGCCTCGTGGGTACGCAGTATTTT
TRBD1	TRBV28	TRBJ2-5	-	CASRPQGEYETQYF	TGTGCCAGCAGGCCACAGGGGGAATACGAGACCCAGTACTTC
-	TRBV28	TRBJ1-2	-	CASSFDLRTADYGYTF	TGTGCCAGCAGTTTCGACCTCCGGACAGCCGACTATGGCTACACCTTC
-	TRBV7-9	TRBJ1-1	once	CASSFGQPNTEAFF	TGTGCCAGCAGCTTCGGACAGCCGAACACTGAAGCTTTCTTT
-	TRBV25-1	TRBJ2-7	-	CASSEYAGYEQYF	TGTGCCAGCAGTGAATATGCAGGATACGAGCAGTACTTC
-	TRBV15	TRBJ1-2	-	CATSREGLSYGYTF	TGTGCCACCAGCAGGGAGGGACTGTCCTATGGCTACACCTTC
-	TRBV6-5	TRBJ1-4	-	CASRNRPTGEKLFF	TGTGCCAGCAGAAACCGGCCCACGGGGGAAAAACTGTTTTTT